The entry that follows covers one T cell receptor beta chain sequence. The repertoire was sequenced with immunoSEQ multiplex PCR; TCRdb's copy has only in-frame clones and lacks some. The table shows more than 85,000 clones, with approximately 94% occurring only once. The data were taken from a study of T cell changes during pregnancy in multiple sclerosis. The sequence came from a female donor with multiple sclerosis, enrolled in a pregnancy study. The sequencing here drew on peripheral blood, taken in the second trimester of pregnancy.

The CDR3 sequence is CASAGTSGIGAYEQYF. In DNA form, the CDR3 reads TGTGCCAGCGCCGGGACTAGCGGGATAGGGGCCTACGAGCAGTACTTC. This sequence joins TRBV18 and TRBJ2-7; 13 bases are a match to TRBD2. Losses at the gene ends were 8 bases for V and 2 bases for J; bases not matched to a gene: 9. CDR1 is KGHSH, CDR2 LQKENI, per germline. CDR3 length equals 16 residues.